The rows below give T cell receptor beta chains drawn from one sample of a study of blood T cell repertoires in COVID-19. The assay was immunoSEQ multiplex PCR, and TCRdb's table has in-frame clones only and misses some. The sample has approximately 100,000 clones, 70% to 90% seen once. Sequences were obtained from peripheral blood. All receptors derive from a woman in her sixties or seventies with acute or convalescent COVID-19. Both conserved end residues are part of each CDR3. A D gene is named only where the DNA matches it firmly. Some rows mark clone size as missing; the rest say once, few, many or name a class of expanded clone.

cdr3_aa cdr3_nt j_call v_call clone_size d_call
CASSLTGGPGNTIYF TGCGCCAGCAGCTTAACAGGGGGCCCGGGAAACACCATATATTTT TRBJ1-3 TRBV5-1 NA TRBD1
CASSPPSGTYNEQFF TGTGCCAGCAGCCCCCCTAGCGGGACCTACAATGAGCAGTTCTTC TRBJ2-1 TRBV14 NA TRBD2
CASSESRQATNYNEQFF TGCGCCAGCAGTGAGTCTAGACAGGCTACAAATTACAATGAGCAGTTCTTC TRBJ2-1 TRBV10-1 NA NA
CASSRQGKYGYTF TGTGCCAGCAGTAGACAGGGGAAATATGGCTACACCTTC TRBJ1-2 TRBV6-5 NA TRBD1
CASRTRAGDEQFF TGTGCCAGCAGGACACGTGCGGGAGACGAGCAGTTCTTC TRBJ2-1 TRBV11-3 NA TRBD2
CASSLRTVYNSPLHF TGTGCCAGCAGCCTAAGGACAGTTTATAATTCACCCCTCCACTTT TRBJ1-6 TRBV6-5 NA NA
CASSVEGGPFTDTQYF TGTGCCAGCAGCGTCGAGGGGGGGCCTTTCACAGATACGCAGTATTTT TRBJ2-3 TRBV9 NA NA
CAISGGGTPNTEAFF TGTGCCATCAGTGGGGGGGGCACACCGAACACTGAAGCTTTCTTT TRBJ1-1 TRBV10-3 NA NA
CASSQGSGGRGSIQYF TGTGCCAGCAGCCAAGGAAGCGGGGGTCGGGGTAGCATTCAGTACTTC TRBJ2-4 TRBV3-1/TRBV3-2 NA TRBD2
CASGVLDRAQPQHF TGTGCCAGTGGGGTTCTAGACAGGGCCCAGCCCCAGCATTTT TRBJ1-5 TRBV19 NA TRBD1
CASRMQGAETQYF TGTGCCAGCAGGATGCAGGGGGCAGAGACCCAGTACTTC TRBJ2-5 TRBV11-3 once TRBD1
CASSLEGSGGTQYF TGTGCCAGCAGCTTAGAAGGGTCCGGGGGGACCCAGTACTTC TRBJ2-5 TRBV11-2 NA NA
CASSEGQGSASGANVLTF TGTGCCAGCAGCGAAGGACAGGGTAGTGCGTCTGGGGCCAACGTCCTGACTTTC TRBJ2-6 TRBV7-2 NA TRBD1
CATSDPGTGGYTF TGTGCCACCAGTGACCCCGGGACAGGGGGCTACACCTTC TRBJ1-2 TRBV24-1 NA TRBD1
CASSQASGTAYTGELFF TGTGCCAGCAGCCAAGCCTCCGGGACAGCCTACACCGGGGAGCTGTTTTTT TRBJ2-2 TRBV7-9 NA TRBD1
CATSDQGTSGSYNEQFF TGTGCCACCAGTGATCAGGGGACTAGCGGATCCTACAATGAGCAGTTCTTC TRBJ2-1 TRBV24-1 many TRBD2
CASAVNTGELFF TGTGCTAGTGCTGTTAACACCGGGGAGCTGTTTTTT TRBJ2-2 TRBV12-5 NA NA
CASSGYRVPNEQFF TGTGCCAGCAGCGGGTACAGGGTTCCGAATGAGCAGTTCTTC TRBJ2-1 TRBV5-6 NA NA
CATSDPTGTGANVLTF TGTGCCACCAGTGATCCTACAGGGACTGGGGCCAACGTCCTGACTTTC TRBJ2-6 TRBV24-1 NA NA
CASSLTGRTEAFF TGTGCCAGCAGTTTGACAGGGAGGACTGAAGCTTTCTTT TRBJ1-1 TRBV12-3/TRBV12-4 few TRBD1
CASSAWTGTNEQFF TGTGCCAGCAGCGCCTGGACAGGGACAAATGAGCAGTTCTTC TRBJ2-1 TRBV9 NA TRBD1
CASSRSGVPAGELFF TGTGCCAGCTCACGCTCAGGGGTGCCGGCCGGGGAGCTGTTTTTT TRBJ2-2 TRBV18 NA NA
CASSLDRGGNTEAFF TGTGCCAGCAGCTTAGATAGGGGTGGGAACACTGAAGCTTTCTTT TRBJ1-1 TRBV11-2 NA NA
CASSGQGTDTQYF TGTGCCAGCAGTGGACAGGGAACAGATACGCAGTATTTT TRBJ2-3 TRBV25-1 few TRBD1
CASSTRAVQETQYF TGTGCCAGCAGTACCCGAGCGGTCCAAGAGACCCAGTACTTC TRBJ2-5 TRBV6-5 NA NA
CTISETGLNTEAFF TGTACCATCAGTGAAACCGGGTTAAACACTGAAGCTTTCTTT TRBJ1-1 TRBV10-3 NA NA
CASSSSSGNEQFF TGTGCCAGCAGCTCAAGTAGCGGCAATGAGCAGTTCTTC TRBJ2-1 TRBV9 NA NA
CASSQRTEETQYF TGCGCCAGCAGCCAGAGGACAGAAGAGACCCAGTACTTC TRBJ2-5 TRBV4-1 NA NA
CASSLDASGRASTDTQYF TGTGCCAGCAGCTTAGACGCTAGCGGGCGGGCTAGCACAGATACGCAGTATTTT TRBJ2-3 TRBV7-2 NA TRBD2
CASSLRPGGANVLTF TGCGCCAGCAGCTTGCGTCCGGGTGGGGCCAACGTCCTGACTTTC TRBJ2-6 TRBV5-1 NA NA
CASSPGQGRDTQYF TGCGCCAGCAGCCCGGGACAGGGGAGAGATACGCAGTATTTT TRBJ2-3 TRBV5-1 NA TRBD1
CASRLLLKQRRGFAAKNIQYF TGTGCAAGTCGCTTATTGTTAAAGCAGCGACGGGGGTTTGCGGCCAAAAACATTCAGTACTTC TRBJ2-4 TRBV12-2 many NA
CASSLSLLSAGANVLTF TGTGCCAGCAGCTTATCGCTACTTTCCGCTGGGGCCAACGTCCTGACTTTC TRBJ2-6 TRBV5-5 NA NA
CSASPAAGSYGYTF TGCAGTGCTAGTCCCGCGGCGGGGTCCTATGGCTACACCTTC TRBJ1-2 TRBV20-1 NA NA
CASSQFGTSGVREKETQYF TGTGCCAGCAGCCAATTCGGGACTAGCGGGGTCCGGGAAAAAGAGACCCAGTACTTC TRBJ2-5 TRBV3-1/TRBV3-2 NA TRBD2
CASSSTSRGSSGSRETQYF TGTGCCAGCAGCTCCACTTCCCGTGGGAGTAGCGGGAGTAGAGAGACCCAGTACTTC TRBJ2-5 TRBV11-3 once TRBD2
CASLDPGGGTDTQYF TGTGCCAGCTTAGACCCGGGAGGGGGGACAGATACGCAGTATTTT TRBJ2-3 TRBV7-2 NA TRBD2
CASSRGTGTGNYGYTF TGTGCCAGCAGTCGGGGGACCGGGACAGGCAACTATGGCTACACCTTC TRBJ1-2 TRBV27 NA TRBD1
CSVEGQLTDTQYF TGCAGCGTTGAAGGACAGCTCACAGATACGCAGTATTTT TRBJ2-3 TRBV29-1 NA NA
CASSLAGSSSYGYTF TGTGCCAGCAGTCTAGCCGGGTCCTCTTCCTATGGCTACACCTTC TRBJ1-2 TRBV9 NA NA
CASSPNLILAGGVGEQFF TGTGCCAGCAGCCCTAACCTCATACTAGCGGGGGGGGTTGGTGAGCAGTTCTTC TRBJ2-1 TRBV7-2 once TRBD2
CASSPRAGGGSTNEKLFF TGCGCCAGCAGCCCTCGGGCAGGGGGAGGTTCAACTAATGAAAAACTGTTTTTT TRBJ1-4 TRBV5-1 many TRBD1
CASSIGTSGLAKNIQYF TGTGCCAGTAGTATAGGAACTAGCGGATTAGCCAAAAACATTCAGTACTTC TRBJ2-4 TRBV19 NA TRBD2
CASSFTGTAYGYTF TGTGCCAGCAGTTTCACCGGGACAGCCTATGGCTACACCTTC TRBJ1-2 TRBV7-9 NA TRBD1
CASSDRVEETQYF TGCGCCAGCAGCGACAGGGTTGAAGAGACCCAGTACTTC TRBJ2-5 TRBV5-1 NA TRBD1
CASSYLDRGTLHF TGTGCCAGCAGTTACCTAGACAGGGGGACTCTCCACTTT TRBJ1-6 TRBV6-2/TRBV6-3 NA TRBD1